This section outlines one T cell receptor beta chain sequence together with its context. Some clones are missing from TCRdb's copy, which holds only in-frame ones; the method was immunoSEQ multiplex PCR. This table holds some 700,000 clones, roughly 88% found once. The data originate from a study of shared T cell receptors in the human thymus. Per germline, CDR1 MNHEY and CDR2 SMNVEV (reference sequence). The CDR3 runs 13 residues. V lost 7 bases to trimming and J lost 2 bases, with 12 bases between them. The same data also went into a second study, on human thymus T cells. Turning to that study: The donors were infants in Finland with congenital heart defects, otherwise immunologically healthy.

Sequences were obtained from thymocytes. The chain recombines TRBV27 with TRBJ2-7; TRBD2 might be the D (6 bases). This receptor was obtained from a girl in the first two years of life with a congenital heart defect. The CDR3 loop is CASNWRRAYEQYF. CDR3 in DNA: TGTGCCAGCAATTGGCGGAGGGCCTACGAGCAGTACTTC.